The 28 T cell receptor beta chains below come from one sample, sequenced in a study of T cell clones after liver transplantation. TCRdb's copy holds only in-frame clones and misses some; the assay was immunoSEQ multiplex PCR. The table records tens of thousands of clones, roughly nine tenths of them present only once. The sample in question was CD4+ T cells from blood, obtained before liver transplant. The receptors originated from a human donor who received a liver transplant.

The chain is built from TRBV7-9 and TRBJ2-5; no clear D gene. Germline V CDR1 and CDR2: SEHNR, FQNEAQ (reference sequence). This CDR3 has 12 residues. The V gene lost 1 base and the J gene lost 4 bases, with 4 bases spanning the gap. CDR3 nucleotide sequence: TGTGCCAGCAGCTTAGTTGGAGAGACCCAGTACTTC. Amino acid sequence: CASSLVGETQYF.

A few counts support this clone. In nucleotides, the CDR3 is TGTGCCAGCAGGGGCGGGGTCAACACCGGGGAGCTGTTTTTT. This sequence encodes CASRGGVNTGELFF. The chain recombines TRBV2 with TRBJ2-2; TRBD2 might be the D (6 bases). Trimming took off 6 bases at V and 2 bases at J, with 10 bases between the two ends. The length of the CDR3 is 14 residues. Germline V gene data show CDR1 as SNHLY and CDR2 as FYNNEI.

The V and J genes are TRBV6-1 and TRBJ1-2; D gene unclear. The CDR3 runs 13 residues. Germline V gene lookup returns CDR1 MNHNS and CDR2 SASEGT. V was clipped by 3 bases and J by 5 bases, with 10 bases between them. CDR3 residues: CASSEGIRYGYTF. The CDR3 bases are TGTGCCAGCAGTGAGGGCATCCGGTATGGCTACACCTTC.

The rearrangement links TRBV5-6 to TRBJ2-2; tentatively, D is TRBD2 (6 bases). The V and J ends lost 5 bases and 7 bases respectively, with 21 bases between them. Germline-derived CDR1 and CDR2 are SGHDT and YYEEEE. CDR3 size: 16 residues. CDR3 region: CASSDAGSSSVGELFF. DNA for the CDR3: TGTGCCAGCAGTGATGCGGGATCATCTTCTGTCGGGGAGCTGTTTTTT.

V is TRBV9 and J is TRBJ2-3, with 12 bases lining up with TRBD2. CDR1 and CDR2 from the germline V gene are SGDLS and YYNGEE. This CDR3 is 15 amino acids long. The V and J ends lost 3 bases and 4 bases, in that order; junction bases with no gene match: 3. CDR3 in amino acids: CASSATSGSSDTQYF. The CDR3 DNA sequence: TGTGCCAGCAGCGCGACTAGCGGGAGTTCAGATACGCAGTATTTT.

The chain's CDR3 is CASSPQTGLDIQYF. For the CDR3, the DNA is TGTGCCAGCAGCCCACAGACAGGGTTAGACATTCAGTACTTC. The rearrangement uses TRBV9 and TRBJ2-4, with TRBD1 matching over 7 bases. The germline CDR1 and CDR2 sequences are SGDLS and YYNGEE. The CDR3 is 14 residues long. V gave up 4 bases and J gave up 8 bases; unmatched junction bases: 9.

Regarding this clone: This specimen includes other DNA sequences encoding the same CDR3. This sequence joins TRBV5-7 and TRBJ1-5; tentative D call: TRBD1 (5 bases). TRBV5-7 is placed among ORFs of uncertain function. The CDR3 spans 16 residues. The CDR3 sequence is CVGEADSGGGNQPQHF. The CDR3 DNA reads as TGTGTGGGTGAGGCGGATTCCGGGGGGGGCAATCAGCCCCAGCATTTT.

The sample holds one count of this clone. This sequence joins TRBV6-6 and TRBJ2-1, with D perhaps TRBD1 or TRBD2 (5 bases each). V was trimmed by 6 bases and J by 10 bases, leaving 10 bases between them. This CDR3 comprises 11 residues. Germline V gene data show CDR1 as MNHNY and CDR2 as SVGAGI (reference sequence). Here the CDR3 reads CASSSRGEQFF. As DNA, the CDR3 is TGTGCCAGCAGCTCCCGGGGCGAGCAGTTCTTC.

The chain couples TRBV7-6 to TRBJ2-3; TRBD2 might be the D (6 bases). V was clipped by 0 bases and J by 5 bases, with 12 bases between them. CDR3 length: 15 amino acids. Germline lookup yields CDR1 SGHVS and CDR2 FNYEAQ. The CDR3 spells CASSLAGGVGDTQYF. The DNA of the CDR3 is TGTGCCAGCAGCTTAGCGGGGGGAGTAGGAGATACGCAGTATTTT.

This chain uses TRBV5-1 with TRBJ1-3; 7 positions match TRBD1. Per the germline V gene, CDR1 is SGHRS and CDR2 is YFSETQ. V shed 4 bases and J 0 bases; nucleotides not matched to a gene: 7. This CDR3 has 16 amino acids. The CDR3 bases are TGCGCCAGCAGCCCAGGGACAGCCACCTCTGGAAACACCATATATTTT. Protein product: CASSPGTATSGNTIYF.

The chain has TRBV6-6 and TRBJ2-7, with D perhaps TRBD2 (5 bases). Germline V CDR1 and CDR2: MNHNY, SVGAGI (reference sequence). V was cut by 0 bases and J by 0 bases, with 9 bases left in between. The CDR3 consists of 15 residues. This chain's CDR3 is CASSYSPSGSYEQYF. The CDR3 nucleotides read TGTGCCAGCAGTTACTCCCCCAGCGGCTCCTACGAGCAGTACTTC.

The chain has TRBV28 and TRBJ1-1; D possibly corresponds to TRBD1 (6 bases). Trimming stripped 7 bases from V and 4 bases from J, with 19 bases between. CDR3 size: 15 residues. Germline CDR1 and CDR2: MDHEN and SYDVKM. CDR3 sequence (DNA): TGTGCCAGCAAACTGCTGTTCGGGGGCGGCACTGAAGCTTTCTTT. It yields the protein CASKLLFGGGTEAFF.

As DNA, the CDR3 is TGCGCCAGCAGCATCTCCGGGACAGGGGGCGGGAGGACCGGGGAGCTGTTTTTT. Its protein product is CASSISGTGGGRTGELFF. V gene TRBV5-1 combines with J gene TRBJ2-2, with 12 bases lining up with TRBD1. Per germline, CDR1 SGHRS and CDR2 YFSETQ. This CDR3 has 18 residues. Trimming took 4 bases from V and 5 from J; bases not matched to a gene: 12.

This clone was counted between two and nine times. The genes are TRBV2 and TRBJ1-3; D is unclear. The germline V and J ends were trimmed by 3 bases and 2 bases, with 11 bases remaining between them. This CDR3 is 15 amino acids long. Germline V CDR1 and CDR2: SNHLY, FYNNEI. The DNA for the CDR3 is TGTGCCAGCAGTGACACAGACCAGACTGGAAACACCATATATTTT. This encodes CASSDTDQTGNTIYF.

The chain is built from TRBV19 and TRBJ2-5, with TRBD2 as a possible D gene (6 bases). CDR1 is LNHDA, CDR2 SQIVND, per germline (reference sequence). There are 14 residues in the CDR3. V shed 5 bases and J shed 2 bases, with 12 bases lying between them. Here the CDR3 DNA reads TGTGCCAGTAGTCTGGGGGGACTTCAAGAGACCCAGTACTTC. It yields the protein CASSLGGLQETQYF.

The V and J genes are TRBV6-5 and TRBJ1-2; tentatively, D is TRBD1 (6 bases). V was trimmed by 6 bases and J by 2 bases, leaving 16 bases between them. The CDR3 consists of 15 residues. CDR1 and CDR2 (germline): MNHEY, SVGAGI. CDR3 protein: CASSYGGLANYGYTF. CDR3 coding DNA: TGTGCCAGCAGCTACGGGGGCCTGGCGAACTATGGCTACACCTTC.

The sample holds one count of this clone. V is TRBV19 and J is TRBJ2-7; TRBD2 agrees at 8 bases. After removal of 5 bases from V and 3 bases from J, the junction contained 12 bases not matched to a gene. The CDR3 runs 16 residues. CDR1 and CDR2 from the germline V gene are LNHDA and SQIVND (reference sequence). CDR3 sequence reads: CASSVLAANSLYEQYF. The CDR3, as DNA: TGTGCCAGTAGTGTACTAGCGGCGAACAGTCTCTACGAGCAGTACTTC.

The CDR3 loop reads CASSRESGATNEKLFF. The CDR3 nucleotides are TGTGCCAGCAGCCGAGAGTCAGGCGCAACTAATGAAAAACTGTTTTTT. This rearrangement joins TRBV4-2 to TRBJ1-4; D ambiguous. CDR3 length equals 16 residues. V was pared by 4 bases and J by 0 bases, with 12 bases between. Germline V gene data show CDR1 as LGHNA and CDR2 as YNFKEQ.

The V gene is TRBV11-3, the J gene TRBJ2-1; 11 nucleotides match TRBD2. Unmatched junction bases numbered 9, after V lost 2 bases and J lost 0 bases. The CDR3 covers 19 residues. Per the germline V gene, CDR1 is SGHNT and CDR2 is YENEEA. CDR3: CASSLLGTSGASSYNEQFF. In DNA form, the CDR3 reads TGTGCCAGCAGCTTATTAGGGACTAGCGGAGCCAGCTCCTACAATGAGCAGTTCTTC. Variable domain in full (rest from reference TRBV11-3 and TRBJ2-1): EAGVVQSPRYKIIEKKQPVAFWCNPISGHNTLYWYLQNLGQGPELLIRYENEEAVDDSQLPKDRFSAERLKGVDSTLKIQPAELGDSAVYLCASSLLGTSGASSYNEQFFGPGTRLTVL.

This rearrangement joins TRBV7-2 to TRBJ2-1; 12 positions agree with TRBD2. Per the germline V gene, CDR1 is SGHTA and CDR2 is FQGNSA. V trimming: 0 bases; J trimming: 3 bases; junction bases outside the gene matches: 6. The CDR3 extends over 18 amino acids. CDR3 sequence (DNA): TGTGCCAGCAGCTTAGCGGCACTAGCGGGGGGTTTCTACAATGAGCAGTTCTTC. Its protein product is CASSLAALAGGFYNEQFF.

This clone was counted once. The chain recombines TRBV7-2 with TRBJ2-1; no firm D call. Germline CDR1 is SGHTA and CDR2 is FQGNSA. The CDR3 extends over 16 amino acids. Trimming removed 5 bases from V and 2 bases from J, with 16 bases in between. CDR3 nucleotides: TGTGCCAGCAGCGTTAGAGGAGTGTGGACCTACAATGAGCAGTTCTTC. Translating gives CASSVRGVWTYNEQFF.

The genes are TRBV21-1 and TRBJ2-2; the table's TRBD2 call for D was not verified on the DNA. TRBV21-1 is tagged as a pseudogene. The CDR3 sequence is 19 residues long. The DNA of the CDR3 is TGTGCCAGCAGCAGGGGACTAGCGGGAGGGCCTCGAGGCACCGGGGAGCTGTTTTTT. Encoded protein: CASSRGLAGGPRGTGELFF.

The rearrangement uses TRBV7-2 and TRBJ2-1; no firm D call. The CDR3 contains 16 residues. Germline CDR1 SGHTA, CDR2 FQGNSA. Trimming took off 2 bases at V and 8 bases at J, with 19 bases between the two ends. The CDR3, as DNA: TGTGCCAGCAGCTTAAGACGGAGCCAAGTCCCTGATGAGCAGTTCTTC. Residues: CASSLRRSQVPDEQFF.

The genes are TRBV29-1 and TRBJ2-1, with TRBD1 as a possible D gene (6 bases). There are 14 residues in the CDR3. V lost 8 bases and J lost 8, with 22 bases in between. Germline-derived CDR1 and CDR2 are SQVTM and ANQGSEA. CDR3 nucleotides: TGCAGCTCCAGGGGCAGGCTAGCCGGCGATGAGCAGTTCTTC. Its translation is CSSRGRLAGDEQFF.

The V call is TRBV5-1, the J call TRBJ1-1, with D possibly TRBD1 on 6 matching bases. Trimming took off 1 base at V and 6 bases at J, with 16 bases between the two ends. The CDR3 spans 15 residues. Germline-derived CDR1 and CDR2 are SGHRS and YFSETQ. The CDR3, as DNA: TGCGCCAGCAGCTTGAGGGGCCAGGGGCGGGCTGAAGCTTTCTTT. It codes for CASSLRGQGRAEAFF.

This chain links TRBV6-1 with TRBJ1-4; D not certain. The germline CDR1 and CDR2 sequences are MNHNS and SASEGT. Trimming took 5 bases from V and 8 from J, leaving 12 bases between them. This CDR3 has 13 residues. CDR3 in DNA: TGTGCCAGCAGTCCCCCGGGGATAGAAAAACTGTTTTTT. Its translation is CASSPPGIEKLFF.

The chain's CDR3 is CAGGRYNEQFF. The CDR3 DNA follows: TGTGCGGGAGGCCGGTACAATGAGCAGTTCTTC. This rearrangement joins TRBV27 to TRBJ2-1; D might be TRBD2 (6 bases). The germline CDR1 and CDR2 sequences are MNHEY and SMNVEV (reference sequence). CDR3 length: 11 residues.

This clone was observed once. The J gene is TRBJ2-3, the V gene TRBV2; D unclear. The V end lost 1 base, the J end lost 1 base, and 9 bases lay between the germline ends. CDR1 and CDR2 from the germline V gene are SNHLY and FYNNEI. The CDR3 is made up of 15 amino acids. Written as DNA, the CDR3 is TGTGCCAGCAGTGAAGAGGGTTCTGGCACAGATACGCAGTATTTT. Translated, it gives CASSEEGSGTDTQYF. Combining the CDR3 with reference TRBV2 and TRBJ2-3 gives the whole variable domain EPEVTQTPSHQVTQMGQEVILRCVPISNHLYFYWYRQILGQKVEFLVSFYNNEISEKSEIFDDQFSVERPDGSNFTLKIRSTKLEDSAMYFCASSEEGSGTDTQYFGPGTRLTVL.